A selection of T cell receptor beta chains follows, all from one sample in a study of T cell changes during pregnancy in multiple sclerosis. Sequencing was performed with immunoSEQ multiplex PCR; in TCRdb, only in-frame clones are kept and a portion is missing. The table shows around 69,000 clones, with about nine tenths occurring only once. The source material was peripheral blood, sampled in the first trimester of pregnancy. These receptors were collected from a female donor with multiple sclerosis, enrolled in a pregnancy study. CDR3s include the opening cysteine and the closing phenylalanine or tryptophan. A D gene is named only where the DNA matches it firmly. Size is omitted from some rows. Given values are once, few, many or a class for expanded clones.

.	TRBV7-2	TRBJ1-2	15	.	CASSSHRVPGYGYTF	TGTGCCAGCAGTTCCCACAGGGTCCCCGGGTATGGCTACACCTTC
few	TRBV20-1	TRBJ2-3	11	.	CSASRVDTQYF	TGCAGTGCCTCGAGGGTAGATACGCAGTATTTT
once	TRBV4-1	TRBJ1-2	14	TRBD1	CASSPDRGSYGYTF	TGCGCCAGCAGCCCAGACAGGGGGAGCTATGGCTACACCTTC
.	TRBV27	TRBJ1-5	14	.	CASSLARGGQPQHF	TGTGCCAGCAGTTTAGCCAGGGGCGGACAGCCCCAGCATTTT
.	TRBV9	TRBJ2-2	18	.	CASSATGLAYANTGELFF	TGTGCCAGCAGCGCGACGGGTCTCGCGTACGCGAACACCGGGGAGCTGTTTTTT
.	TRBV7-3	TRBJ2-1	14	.	CASSLNRDGNEQFF	TGTGCCAGCAGCTTAAACAGGGACGGGAATGAGCAGTTCTTC
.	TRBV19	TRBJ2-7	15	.	CASSIGGGNSYEQYF	TGTGCCAGTAGTATTGGAGGGGGCAACTCCTACGAGCAGTACTTC
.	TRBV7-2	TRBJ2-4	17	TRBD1	CASSLVLTGGGKNIQYF	TGTGCCAGCAGCTTAGTACTGACAGGGGGTGGCAAAAACATTCAGTACTTC
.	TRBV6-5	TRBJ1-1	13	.	CASSYNAGTEAFF	TGTGCCAGCAGTTACAACGCAGGGACTGAAGCTTTCTTT
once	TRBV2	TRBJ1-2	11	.	CASSRDYGYTF	TGTGCCAGCAGCAGGGACTATGGCTACACCTTC
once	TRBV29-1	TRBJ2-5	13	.	CSVEILVQETQYF	TGCAGCGTTGAAATTCTAGTCCAAGAGACCCAGTACTTC
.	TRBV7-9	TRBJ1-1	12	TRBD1	CAGQGRGTEAFF	TGTGCCGGACAGGGGAGGGGCACTGAAGCTTTCTTT
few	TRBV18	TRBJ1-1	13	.	CASSPPQGTEAFF	TGTGCCAGCTCACCACCGCAGGGGACAGAAGCTTTCTTT
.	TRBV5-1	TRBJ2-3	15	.	CASSLAGSSTDTQYF	TGCGCCAGCAGCTTGGCGGGATCTAGCACAGATACGCAGTATTTT
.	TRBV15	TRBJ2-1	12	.	CATTQGQNEQFF	TGTGCCACCACGCAGGGGCAGAATGAGCAGTTCTTC
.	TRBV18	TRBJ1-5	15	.	CASSPPGTKNQPQHF	TGTGCCAGCTCACCTCCCGGGACAAAGAATCAGCCCCAGCATTTT
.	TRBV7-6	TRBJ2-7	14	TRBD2	CASSLVPSGYEQYF	TGTGCCAGCAGCTTAGTTCCTAGCGGATACGAGCAGTACTTC
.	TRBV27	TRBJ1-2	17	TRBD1	CASSLSNPVGQGAGYTF	TGTGCCAGCAGTTTAAGCAACCCCGTGGGACAGGGGGCGGGCTACACCTTC
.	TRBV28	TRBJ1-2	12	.	CASSAGAGGYTF	TGTGCCAGCAGCGCGGGCGCAGGAGGCTACACCTTC
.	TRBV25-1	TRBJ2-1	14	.	CASSVWGGNNEQFF	TGTGCCAGCAGTGTCTGGGGAGGTAACAATGAGCAGTTCTTC
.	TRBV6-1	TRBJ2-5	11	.	CASSEGRAQYF	TGTGCCAGCAGTGAAGGACGGGCCCAGTACTTC
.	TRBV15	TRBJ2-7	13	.	CATSPRGGYEQYF	TGTGCCACCAGCCCAAGGGGGGGCTACGAGCAGTACTTC
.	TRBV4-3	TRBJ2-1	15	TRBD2	CASSQELGGSHEQFF	TGCGCCAGCAGCCAAGAGTTGGGAGGGTCCCATGAGCAGTTCTTC
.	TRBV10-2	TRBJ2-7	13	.	CASLGGRTYEQYF	TGCGCCAGCTTAGGCGGGCGTACCTACGAGCAGTACTTC
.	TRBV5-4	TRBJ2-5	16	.	CASSLAGGGRKETQYF	TGTGCCAGCAGCTTGGCAGGCGGAGGCCGAAAAGAGACCCAGTACTTC
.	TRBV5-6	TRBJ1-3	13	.	CASSFGSGNTIYF	TGTGCCAGCAGCTTCGGTTCTGGAAACACCATATATTTT
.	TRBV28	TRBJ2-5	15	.	CASRLISIRSETQYF	TGTGCCAGCAGACTGATTAGCATTCGGAGCGAGACCCAGTACTTC
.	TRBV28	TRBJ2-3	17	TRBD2	CASSPVLGLADTDTQYF	TGTGCCAGCAGTCCCGTATTAGGACTAGCGGACACAGATACGCAGTATTTT
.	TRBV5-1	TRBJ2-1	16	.	CASRPQPFSSYNEQFF	TGCGCCAGCAGGCCACAGCCCTTCAGCTCCTACAATGAGCAGTTCTTC
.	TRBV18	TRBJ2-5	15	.	CASSPPEGGQETQYF	TGTGCCAGCTCACCACCGGAAGGGGGTCAAGAGACCCAGTACTTC
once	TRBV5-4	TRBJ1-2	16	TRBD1	CASSHGQGAANYGYTF	TGTGCCAGCAGCCACGGACAGGGGGCTGCCAACTATGGCTACACCTTC
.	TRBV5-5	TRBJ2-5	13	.	CASRGLGLETQYF	TGTGCCAGCCGGGGTTTGGGGTTGGAGACCCAGTACTTC
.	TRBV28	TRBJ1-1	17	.	CASSFNRSPSSRTEAFF	TGTGCCAGCAGTTTCAACAGGAGTCCCTCTTCGAGAACTGAAGCTTTCTTT
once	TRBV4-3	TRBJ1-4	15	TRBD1	CASSQEPGTGLKLFF	TGCGCCAGCAGCCAAGAACCCGGGACAGGGCTTAAACTGTTTTTT
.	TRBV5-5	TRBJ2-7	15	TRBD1	CASSLTGTGGIEQYF	TGTGCCAGCAGCTTAACCGGGACAGGTGGTATTGAGCAGTACTTC
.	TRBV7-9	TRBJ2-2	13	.	CASSLGAPGELFF	TGTGCCAGCAGCTTAGGGGCGCCCGGGGAGCTGTTTTTT
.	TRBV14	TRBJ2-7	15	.	CASSQLPTGQYEQYF	TGTGCCAGCAGCCAACTTCCGACAGGACAGTACGAGCAGTACTTC
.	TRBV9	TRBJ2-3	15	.	CASSVLVQPTDTQYF	TGTGCCAGCAGCGTCCTAGTGCAACCCACAGATACGCAGTATTTT
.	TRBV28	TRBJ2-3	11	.	CASRLLDTQYF	TGTGCCAGCAGACTTTTAGATACGCAGTATTTT
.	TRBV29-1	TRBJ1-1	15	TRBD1	CSIKGQGAIRTEAFF	TGCAGCATTAAGGGACAGGGGGCAATACGGACTGAAGCTTTCTTT
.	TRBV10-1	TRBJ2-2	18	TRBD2	CASSESTSGEPYTGELFF	TGCGCCAGCAGTGAATCAACTAGCGGGGAGCCTTACACCGGGGAGCTGTTTTTT